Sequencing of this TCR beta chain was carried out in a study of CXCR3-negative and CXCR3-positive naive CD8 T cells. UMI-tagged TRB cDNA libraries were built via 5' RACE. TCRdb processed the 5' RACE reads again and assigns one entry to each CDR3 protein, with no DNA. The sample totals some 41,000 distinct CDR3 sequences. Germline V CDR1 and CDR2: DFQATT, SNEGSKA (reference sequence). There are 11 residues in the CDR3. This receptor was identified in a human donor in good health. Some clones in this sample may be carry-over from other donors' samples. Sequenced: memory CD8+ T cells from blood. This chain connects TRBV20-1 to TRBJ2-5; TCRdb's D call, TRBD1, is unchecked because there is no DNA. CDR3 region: CSVGVGETHYF.